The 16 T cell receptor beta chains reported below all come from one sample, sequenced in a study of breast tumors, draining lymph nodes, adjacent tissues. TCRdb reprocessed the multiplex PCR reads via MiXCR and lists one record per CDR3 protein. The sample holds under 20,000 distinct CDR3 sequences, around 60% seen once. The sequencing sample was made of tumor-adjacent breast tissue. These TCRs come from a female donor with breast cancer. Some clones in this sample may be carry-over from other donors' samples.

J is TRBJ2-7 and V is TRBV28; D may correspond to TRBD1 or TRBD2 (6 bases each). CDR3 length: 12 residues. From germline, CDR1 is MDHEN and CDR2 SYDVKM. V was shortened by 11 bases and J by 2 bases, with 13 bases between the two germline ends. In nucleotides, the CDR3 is TGTGCCGCAAAGGAGGGGGCCTACGAGCAGTACTTC. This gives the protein CAAKEGAYEQYF. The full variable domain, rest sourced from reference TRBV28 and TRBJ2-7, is DVKVTQSSRYLVKRTGEKVFLECVQDMDHENMFWYRQDPGLGLRLIYFSYDVKMKEKGDIPEGYSVSREKKERFSLILESASTNQTSMYLCAAKEGAYEQYFGPGTRLTVT.

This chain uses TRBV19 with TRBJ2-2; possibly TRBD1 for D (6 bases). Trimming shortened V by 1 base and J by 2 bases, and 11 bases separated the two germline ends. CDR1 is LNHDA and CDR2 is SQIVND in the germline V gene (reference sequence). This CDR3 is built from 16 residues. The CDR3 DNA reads TGTGCCAGTAGTATAGTCGGCAGGGGTAACACCGGGGAGCTGTTTTTT. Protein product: CASSIVGRGNTGELFF. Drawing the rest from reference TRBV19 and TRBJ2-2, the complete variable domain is DGGITQSPKYLFRKEGQNVTLSCEQNLNHDAMYWYRQDPGQGLRLIYYSQIVNDFQKGDIAEGYSVSREKKESFPLTVTSAQKNPTAFYLCASSIVGRGNTGELFFGEGSRLTVL.

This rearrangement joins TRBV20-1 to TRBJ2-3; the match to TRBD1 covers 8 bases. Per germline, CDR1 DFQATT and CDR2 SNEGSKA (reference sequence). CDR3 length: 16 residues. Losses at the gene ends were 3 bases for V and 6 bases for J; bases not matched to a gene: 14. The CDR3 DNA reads TGCAGTGCTAGCGGAATCCTGACAGGGGCGCCCGATACGCAGTATTTT. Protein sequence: CSASGILTGAPDTQYF.

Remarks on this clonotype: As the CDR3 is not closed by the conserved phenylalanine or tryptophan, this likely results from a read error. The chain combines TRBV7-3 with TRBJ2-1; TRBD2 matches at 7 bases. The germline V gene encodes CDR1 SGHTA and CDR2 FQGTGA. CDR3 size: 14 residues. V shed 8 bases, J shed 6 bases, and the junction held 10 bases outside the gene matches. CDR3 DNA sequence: TGTGCCAGCGGAATAGCGGGCGCCCGCAATGAGCAGTTCCTC. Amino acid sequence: CASGIAGARNEQFL.

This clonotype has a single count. The CDR3, as DNA: TGTGCCCATAGTATTCTGGCGGGGGAAGAGGAGCAGTTCTTC. Translating gives CAHSILAGEEEQFF. The chain employs TRBV19 and TRBJ2-1; 7 nucleotides line up with TRBD2. With V trimmed by 11 bases and J by 10 bases, 17 bases remained unmatched. The CDR3 loop spans 14 amino acids. Per germline, CDR1 LNHDA and CDR2 SQIVND (reference sequence).

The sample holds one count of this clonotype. CDR3 sequence (DNA): TGTGCCAGCAGTTTAGGGCGGGAGGTCTCCTACGAGCAGTACTTC. This gives the protein CASSLGREVSYEQYF. The chain has TRBV28 and TRBJ2-7, with 8 bases aligning to TRBD2. With V trimmed by 2 bases and J by 0 bases, 3 bases remained unmatched. The CDR3 loop spans 15 amino acids. Germline V gene sequence: CDR1 MDHEN, CDR2 SYDVKM.

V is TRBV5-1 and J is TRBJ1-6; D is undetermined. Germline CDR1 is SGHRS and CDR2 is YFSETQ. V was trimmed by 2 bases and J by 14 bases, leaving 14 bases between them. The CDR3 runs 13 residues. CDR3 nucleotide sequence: TGCGCCAGCAGCTTCGGAAGGTCAAACGCCCTCCACTTT. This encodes CASSFGRSNALHF.

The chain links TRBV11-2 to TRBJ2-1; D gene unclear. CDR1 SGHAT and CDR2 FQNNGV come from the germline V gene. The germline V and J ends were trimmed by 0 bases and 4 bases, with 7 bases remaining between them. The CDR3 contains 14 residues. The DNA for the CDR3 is TGTGCCAGCAGCTTAGATCTGGGATACAATGAGCAGTTCTTC. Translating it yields CASSLDLGYNEQFF.

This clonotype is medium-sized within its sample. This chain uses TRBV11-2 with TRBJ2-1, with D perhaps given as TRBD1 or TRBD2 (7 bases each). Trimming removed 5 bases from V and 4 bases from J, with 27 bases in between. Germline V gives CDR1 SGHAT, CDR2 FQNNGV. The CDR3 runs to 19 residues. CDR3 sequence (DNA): TGTGCCAGCAGCACCCGCGGGAAGGGAGGGGGCTTCCGATACAATGAGCAGTTCTTC. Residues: CASSTRGKGGGFRYNEQFF.

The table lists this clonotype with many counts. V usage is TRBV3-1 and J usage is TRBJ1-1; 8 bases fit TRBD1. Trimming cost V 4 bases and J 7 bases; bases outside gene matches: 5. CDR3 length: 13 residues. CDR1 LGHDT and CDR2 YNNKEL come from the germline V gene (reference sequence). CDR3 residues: CASSPQGVGEAFF. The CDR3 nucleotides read TGTGCCAGCAGCCCACAGGGGGTGGGTGAAGCTTTCTTT.

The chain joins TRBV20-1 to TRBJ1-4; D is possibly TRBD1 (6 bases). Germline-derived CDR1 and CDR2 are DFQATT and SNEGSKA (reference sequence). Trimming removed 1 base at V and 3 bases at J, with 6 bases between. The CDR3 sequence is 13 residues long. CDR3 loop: CSARAGANEKLFF. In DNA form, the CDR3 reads TGCAGTGCTAGAGCAGGGGCTAATGAAAAACTGTTTTTT.

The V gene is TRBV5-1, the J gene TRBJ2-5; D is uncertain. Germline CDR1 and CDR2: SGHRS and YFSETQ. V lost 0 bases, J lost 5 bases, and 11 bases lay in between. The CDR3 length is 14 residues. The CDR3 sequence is CASSLGRPLETQYF. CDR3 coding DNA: TGCGCCAGCAGCTTGGGCAGGCCGTTGGAGACCCAGTACTTC. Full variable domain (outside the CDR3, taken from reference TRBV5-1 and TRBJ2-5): KAGVTQTPRYLIKTRGQQVTLSCSPISGHRSVSWYQQTPGQGLQFLFEYFSETQRNKGNFPGRFSGRQFSNSRSEMNVSTLELGDSALYLCASSLGRPLETQYFGPGTRLLVL.

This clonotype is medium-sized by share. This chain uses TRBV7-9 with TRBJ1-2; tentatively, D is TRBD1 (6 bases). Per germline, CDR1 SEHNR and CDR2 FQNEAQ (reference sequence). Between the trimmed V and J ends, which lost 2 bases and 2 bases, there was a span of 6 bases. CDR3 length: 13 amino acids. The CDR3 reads CASSLQGNYGYTF. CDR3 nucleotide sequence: TGTGCCAGCAGCTTACAGGGGAACTATGGCTACACCTTC.

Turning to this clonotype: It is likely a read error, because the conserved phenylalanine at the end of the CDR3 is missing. CDR3 protein: CASSRGQGETQYS. The CDR3 region has the DNA TGTGCCAGCAGCAGGGGACAGGGAGAGACCCAGTACTCC. The chain couples TRBV9 to TRBJ2-5; 9 nucleotides agree with TRBD1. Unmatched junction bases numbered 2, after V lost 4 bases and J lost 4 bases. Germline V gene data show CDR1 as SGDLS and CDR2 as YYNGEE. This CDR3 has 13 amino acids.

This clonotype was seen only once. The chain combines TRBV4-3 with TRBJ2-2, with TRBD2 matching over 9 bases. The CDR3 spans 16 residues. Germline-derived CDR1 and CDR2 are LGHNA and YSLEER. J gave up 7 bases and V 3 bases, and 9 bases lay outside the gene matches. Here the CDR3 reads CASSQGAGGSGGELFF. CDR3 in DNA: TGCGCCAGCAGCCAGGGGGCGGGAGGGTCCGGCGGGGAGCTGTTTTTT.

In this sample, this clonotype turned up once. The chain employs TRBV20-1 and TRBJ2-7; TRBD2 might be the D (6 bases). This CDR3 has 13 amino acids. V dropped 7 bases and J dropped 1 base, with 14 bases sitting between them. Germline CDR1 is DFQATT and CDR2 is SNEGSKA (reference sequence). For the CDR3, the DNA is TGCAGTGTTACCGGGACTTCGTCCTACGAGCAGTACTTC. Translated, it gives CSVTGTSSYEQYF.